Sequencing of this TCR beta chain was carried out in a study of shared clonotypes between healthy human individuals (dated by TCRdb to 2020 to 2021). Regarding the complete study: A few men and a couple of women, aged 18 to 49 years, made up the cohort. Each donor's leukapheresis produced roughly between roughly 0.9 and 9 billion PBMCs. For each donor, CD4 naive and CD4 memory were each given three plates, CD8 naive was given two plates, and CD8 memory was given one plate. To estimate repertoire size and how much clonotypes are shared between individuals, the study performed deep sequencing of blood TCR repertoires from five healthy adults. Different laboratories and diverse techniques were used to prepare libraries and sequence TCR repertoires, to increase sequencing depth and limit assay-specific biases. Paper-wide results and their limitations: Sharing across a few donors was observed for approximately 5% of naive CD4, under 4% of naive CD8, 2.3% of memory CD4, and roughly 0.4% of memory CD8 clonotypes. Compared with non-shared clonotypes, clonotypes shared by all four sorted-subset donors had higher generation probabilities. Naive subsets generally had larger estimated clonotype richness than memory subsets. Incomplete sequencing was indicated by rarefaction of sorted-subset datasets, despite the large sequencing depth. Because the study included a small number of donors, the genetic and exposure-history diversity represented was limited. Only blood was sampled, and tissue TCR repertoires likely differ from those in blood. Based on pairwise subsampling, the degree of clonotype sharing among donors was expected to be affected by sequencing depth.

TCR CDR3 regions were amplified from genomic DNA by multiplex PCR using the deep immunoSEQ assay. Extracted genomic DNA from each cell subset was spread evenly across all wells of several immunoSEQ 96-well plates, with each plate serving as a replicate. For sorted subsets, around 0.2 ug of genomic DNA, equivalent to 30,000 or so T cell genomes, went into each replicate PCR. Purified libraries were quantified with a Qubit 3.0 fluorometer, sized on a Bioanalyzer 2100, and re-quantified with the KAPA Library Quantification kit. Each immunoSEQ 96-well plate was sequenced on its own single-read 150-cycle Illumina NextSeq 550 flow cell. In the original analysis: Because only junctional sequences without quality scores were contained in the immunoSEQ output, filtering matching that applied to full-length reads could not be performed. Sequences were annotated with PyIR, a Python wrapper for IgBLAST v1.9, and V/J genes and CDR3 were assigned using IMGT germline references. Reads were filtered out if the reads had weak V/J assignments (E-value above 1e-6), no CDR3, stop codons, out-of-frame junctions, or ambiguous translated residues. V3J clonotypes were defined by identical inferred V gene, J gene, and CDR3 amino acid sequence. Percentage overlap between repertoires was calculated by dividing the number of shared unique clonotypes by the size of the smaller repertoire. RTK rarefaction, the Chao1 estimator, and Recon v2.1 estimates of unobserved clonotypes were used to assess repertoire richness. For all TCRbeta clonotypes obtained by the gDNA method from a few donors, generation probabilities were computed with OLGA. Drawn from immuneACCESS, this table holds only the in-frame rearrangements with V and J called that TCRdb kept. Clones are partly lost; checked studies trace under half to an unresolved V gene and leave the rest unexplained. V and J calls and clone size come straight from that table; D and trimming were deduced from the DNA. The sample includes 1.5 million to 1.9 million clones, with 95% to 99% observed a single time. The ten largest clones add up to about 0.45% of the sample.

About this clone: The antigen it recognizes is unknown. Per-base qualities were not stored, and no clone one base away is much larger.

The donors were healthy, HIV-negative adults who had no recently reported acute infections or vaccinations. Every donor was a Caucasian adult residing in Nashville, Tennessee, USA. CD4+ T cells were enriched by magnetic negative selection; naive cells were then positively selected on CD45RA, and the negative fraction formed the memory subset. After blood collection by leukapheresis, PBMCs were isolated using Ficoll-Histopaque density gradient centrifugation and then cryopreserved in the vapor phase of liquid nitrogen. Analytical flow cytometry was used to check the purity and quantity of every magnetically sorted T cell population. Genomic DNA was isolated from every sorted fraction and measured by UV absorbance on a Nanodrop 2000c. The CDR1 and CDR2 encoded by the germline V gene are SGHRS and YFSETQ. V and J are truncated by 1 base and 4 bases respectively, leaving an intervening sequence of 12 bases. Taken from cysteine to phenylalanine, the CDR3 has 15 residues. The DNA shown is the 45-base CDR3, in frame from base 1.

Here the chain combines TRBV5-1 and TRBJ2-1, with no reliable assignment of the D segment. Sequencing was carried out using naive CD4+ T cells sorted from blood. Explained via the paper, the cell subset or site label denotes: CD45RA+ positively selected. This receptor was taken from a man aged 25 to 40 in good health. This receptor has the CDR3 CASSLMTIPYNEQFF. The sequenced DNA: TGCGCCAGCAGCTTGATGACCATCCCGTACAATGAGCAGTTCTTC.